Sequencing of this T cell receptor beta chain was carried out in a study of blood T cell repertoires in COVID-19. Study at large: Material from acute and convalescent COVID-19 was sourced from the United States, Italy and Spain. Sources were T cells, B-cell-depleted T cells, or PBMCs; the material itself was cDNA or gDNA.

In the source study's methods: Amplified reference gene primers provided the basis for estimating nucleated cell counts. Some clones are missing from TCRdb's copy, which holds only in-frame ones; the method was immunoSEQ multiplex PCR. V, J and clone size reflect that table, while D and trimming were determined from the DNA. This sample has 130,000 to 150,000 clones, with roughly 87% found just once. CDR3 size: 16 residues. With 1 base clipped from V and 6 bases from J, the junction kept 10 bases outside the gene matches. Germline V lookup: CDR1 SGDLS, CDR2 YYNGEE. This clone has just one count. The sample comprised peripheral blood. This sequence originates from a human donor in a cohort sampled during active COVID-19. This chain joins TRBV9 and TRBJ1-2, with TRBD1 matching 9 bases. Here the CDR3 DNA reads TGTGCCAGCAGCGTATCCGGCCCGGGACAGGGTAATGGCTACACCTTC. Its translation: CASSVSGPGQGNGYTF.